The TCR beta chain described here comes from a study of CD4 T cells in relation to SARS-CoV-2 and coronaviruses. A few counts support this clone. Its antigen remains unidentified. Repertoires were generated with immunoSEQ multiplex PCR, while TCRdb's copy carries only in-frame clones and drops some. The table shows 25,000 to 30,000 clones, with about two thirds occurring only once. Trimming took off 0 bases at V and 0 bases at J, with 9 bases between the two ends. The CDR3 is 15 amino acids. CD4+ T cells from unexposed donors were obtained before the COVID-19 pandemic (2011-2018). After approximately ten days of culture, CD4+ T cells were isolated. Unexposed-donor CD4+ T cells were probed with SARS-CoV-2 S/N and four cold-coronavirus spikes, cells permitting.

The source of this sequence is a human donor in good health. The sequencing sample was made of CD4+ T cells from PBMCs, cultured in vitro. The chain uses TRBV5-3 and TRBJ1-2; the D gene is possibly TRBD1 (5 bases). TRBV5-3 is labeled an ORF, and its function is uncertain. CDR3 sequence: CARSLAVGANYGYTF. CDR3 nucleotides: TGTGCCAGAAGCTTGGCGGTGGGGGCTAACTATGGCTACACCTTC.